These 8 T cell receptor beta chains were all obtained from the same sample, sequenced in a study of regulatory T cells in long-lasting Graves disease. Indicated time point: newly diagnosed GD, antithyroid drugs for less than 3 months. After RNA was extracted from PBMCs, the TCR library was made from it. The TCR beta library used iRepertoire HTBI primers with Arm-PCR amplification of CDR3. TCRdb analysed the multiplex PCR reads with MiXCR anew, one entry per CDR3 protein. There are about 620,000 distinct CDR3 sequences in the sample; 16% occur only once, and 15% to 20% lies in the top ten. The data were also submitted as part of a second study, on T cells in Graves' hyperthyroidism and ophthalmopathy.

The source material was peripheral blood mononuclear cells (PBMCs), sampled at new diagnosis, from a patient treated with antithyroid drugs. The receptors originated from a young woman with Graves disease.

This clonotype turned up a few times. This rearrangement joins TRBV15 to TRBJ2-6; D ambiguous. The ends were cut back, 7 bases at V and 0 bases at J, with 13 bases in the middle. Germline CDR1 is LNHNV and CDR2 is YYDKDF (reference sequence). The CDR3 runs 16 residues. CDR3 residues: CATIGQRLSGANVLTF. In DNA form, the CDR3 reads TGTGCCACCATCGGTCAACGACTCTCTGGGGCCAACGTCCTGACTTTC.

This clonotype was observed at least ten times. The chain couples TRBV6-5 to TRBJ1-2, with D perhaps TRBD1 (6 bases). The V gene lost 4 bases and the J gene lost 2 bases, with 26 bases spanning the gap. The CDR3 covers 19 residues. CDR1 and CDR2 (germline): MNHEY, SVGAGI. The CDR3 DNA is TGTGCCAGCAGTTGGCCCCAAAAACAGGGTTGGGCGGCCAACTATGGCTACACCTTC. Its translation is CASSWPQKQGWAANYGYTF.

The chain is built from TRBV19 and TRBJ1-2; 10 bases agree with TRBD1. From germline, CDR1 is LNHDA and CDR2 SQIVND (reference sequence). CDR3 size: 14 residues. Losses at the gene ends were 6 bases for V and 4 bases for J; bases not matched to a gene: 5. The CDR3 nucleotides read TGTGCCAGTAGGGAGACAGGGGGCTTCTATGGCTACACCTTC. It encodes CASRETGGFYGYTF. The whole variable domain, remainder taken from reference TRBV19 and TRBJ1-2, is DGGITQSPKYLFRKEGQNVTLSCEQNLNHDAMYWYRQDPGQGLRLIYYSQIVNDFQKGDIAEGYSVSREKKESFPLTVTSAQKNPTAFYLCASRETGGFYGYTFGSGTRLTVV.

This rearrangement joins TRBV20-1 to TRBJ1-2; 8 nucleotides align to TRBD1. This CDR3 spans 12 amino acids. Germline-derived CDR1 and CDR2 are DFQATT and SNEGSKA (reference sequence). V was clipped by 8 bases and J by 1 base; unmatched bases: 3. This chain's CDR3 is CSQGQGNYGYTF. CDR3 nucleotide sequence: TGCAGTCAAGGACAGGGTAACTATGGCTACACCTTC.

There are many counts of this clonotype. This sequence joins TRBV6-5 and TRBJ2-7; 10 nucleotides agree with TRBD2. The CDR3 consists of 15 residues. Unmatched junction bases numbered 5, after V lost 4 bases and J lost 2 bases. Germline CDR1 reads MNHEY; CDR2 reads SVGAGI. This chain's CDR3 is CASSSTSGPPYEQYF. For the CDR3, the DNA is TGTGCCAGCAGTTCGACTAGCGGGCCACCCTACGAGCAGTACTTC.

This clonotype was seen only a few times. The rearrangement uses TRBV7-3 and TRBJ2-6; unclear D gene. This CDR3 spans 15 amino acids. CDR1 and CDR2 from the germline V gene are SGHTA and FQGTGA. Trimming stripped 3 bases from V and 3 bases from J, with 9 bases between. The CDR3 is CASSFGRLGANVLTF. In DNA, the CDR3 is TGTGCCAGCAGCTTCGGTCGTCTTGGGGCCAACGTCCTGACTTTC.

This clonotype was seen more than once but under ten times. The V gene is TRBV5-6, the J gene TRBJ1-1; a weak D match, TRBD1 (5 bases). Germline loops: CDR1 SGHDT, CDR2 YYEEEE. The V end was cut by 4 bases, the J end by 0 bases, with 10 bases between. The CDR3 loop spans 14 amino acids. The CDR3 DNA reads as TGTGCCAGCAGCGGGGGACCGATGAACACTGAAGCTTTCTTT. Amino acid sequence: CASSGGPMNTEAFF.

Note on this clonotype: This may arise from a read error, as a much more abundant clone is one base away. The V and J genes are TRBV9 and TRBJ2-7; D possibly corresponds to TRBD2 (6 bases). This CDR3 has 15 amino acids. Germline values: CDR1 SGDLS, CDR2 YYNGEE. CDR3 bases: TGTGCCAGCAGCGTCGGGACGGAGGGCATCGGGGAGCAGCACTTC. Its translation is CASSVGTEGIGEQHF.